These 32 T cell receptor beta chains share one sample of origin, sequenced in a study of blood T cell repertoires in COVID-19. TCRdb keeps only in-frame clones here, not all; method: immunoSEQ multiplex PCR. The table includes 60,000 to 65,000 clones, about four fifths detected once. Sequenced material: peripheral blood. These receptors came from a human donor in a cohort sampled during active COVID-19.

The chain has TRBV29-1 and TRBJ1-1, with 7 bases fitting TRBD1. Unmatched junction bases numbered 12, after V lost 4 bases and J lost 1 base. From germline, CDR1 is SQVTM and CDR2 ANQGSEA. This CDR3 contains 16 residues. The CDR3, as DNA: TGCAGCGTTGGGGGCAGGGGGTCGGCGTCGAACACTGAAGCTTTCTTT. This sequence encodes CSVGGRGSASNTEAFF.

The chain couples TRBV4-2 to TRBJ2-7, with 8 bases lining up with TRBD1. The CDR3 contains 14 residues. Germline V gives CDR1 LGHNA, CDR2 YNFKEQ. J was trimmed by 5 bases and V by 3 bases; bases with no gene match: 6. This CDR3 is CASSQVDRGNEQYF. CDR3 nucleotides: TGTGCCAGCAGCCAGGTAGACAGGGGCAACGAGCAGTACTTC.

The J gene is TRBJ2-5, the V gene TRBV4-1; perhaps TRBD2 as D (7 bases). Germline CDR1 MGHRA, CDR2 YSYEKL. This CDR3 is 14 amino acids long. Trimming cost V 4 bases and J 1 base, with 10 bases left between them. The CDR3 DNA follows: TGCGCCAGCAGCCCGAGGGGGGGCCAAGAGACCCAGTACTTC. It yields the protein CASSPRGGQETQYF.

The chain links TRBV6-5 to TRBJ2-5, with TRBD1 matching over 9 bases. V lost 8 bases to trimming and J lost 2 bases; unmatched junction nucleotides: 9. Germline assignment: CDR1 MNHEY and CDR2 SVGAGI. The CDR3 has 15 amino acids. In nucleotides, the CDR3 is TGTGCCAGCGAACCAAAGACAGGGGGTCAAGAGACCCAGTACTTC. This gives the protein CASEPKTGGQETQYF.

CDR3 residues: CASSLDSGYNEQFF. In DNA form, the CDR3 reads TGTGCCAGCAGCTTAGATAGCGGATACAATGAGCAGTTCTTC. The chain links TRBV7-2 to TRBJ2-1, with D perhaps matching TRBD2 (6 bases). The CDR3 runs to 14 residues. Trimming pared 1 base from V and 4 bases from J, leaving 8 bases between. CDR1 is SGHTA and CDR2 is FQGNSA in the germline V gene. Supplemented by reference TRBV7-2 and TRBJ2-1, the full variable domain reads GAGVSQSPSNKVTEKGKDVELRCDPISGHTALYWYRQSLGQGLEFLIYFQGNSAPDKSGLPSDRFSAERTGGSVSTLTIQRTQQEDSAVYLCASSLDSGYNEQFFGPGTRLTVL.

This clone was counted between two and nine times. The J gene is TRBJ2-5, the V gene TRBV18; D unclear. V dropped 8 bases and J dropped 4 bases, with 11 bases sitting between them. Germline V gives CDR1 KGHSH, CDR2 LQKENI. The CDR3 extends over 12 amino acids. The CDR3 region has the DNA TGTGCCAGCCAAAGCGTGGCAGAGACCCAGTACTTC. Residues: CASQSVAETQYF.

In its sample, this clone was seen a few times. This rearrangement joins TRBV11-2 to TRBJ1-1; D not resolved. This CDR3 is built from 14 residues. V lost 5 bases to trimming and J lost 5 bases, with 15 bases between them. Germline V lookup: CDR1 SGHAT, CDR2 FQNNGV. The chain's CDR3 is CASSKSRWLTEAFF. Written as DNA, the CDR3 is TGTGCCAGCAGCAAGTCCAGGTGGCTGACTGAAGCTTTCTTT.

V and J are TRBV6-6 and TRBJ2-7; 9 bases map to TRBD2. Germline-derived CDR1 and CDR2 are MNHNY and SVGAGI (reference sequence). Trimming cost V 5 bases and J 3 bases; bases outside gene matches: 14. This CDR3 has 17 amino acids. The CDR3 region is CASSPPWETSGYYEQYF. The CDR3 nucleotides read TGTGCCAGCAGTCCCCCATGGGAGACTAGCGGATACTACGAGCAGTACTTC.

J is TRBJ2-2 and V is TRBV5-1, with D possibly matching TRBD2 (6 bases). CDR3 size: 15 residues. The V and J ends lost 8 bases and 4 bases respectively, with 18 bases between them. CDR1 is SGHRS and CDR2 is YFSETQ in the germline V gene. The CDR3 spells CASRVGSDGTGELFF. Written as DNA, the CDR3 is TGCGCCAGTAGGGTCGGGAGCGATGGCACCGGGGAGCTGTTTTTT.

This chain joins TRBV6-5 and TRBJ2-7; 10 positions match TRBD2. The V gene's germline CDR1 is MNHEY and CDR2 SVGAGI. The CDR3 length is 14 residues. Trimming at V came to 7 bases and at J to 7 bases, leaving 10 bases not matched to a gene. CDR3 sequence (DNA): TGTGCCAGCACCGGAGCGGGGGGGCCGCGGGAGCAGTACTTC. Amino acids: CASTGAGGPREQYF.

The rearrangement uses TRBV3-1 (or the pseudogene TRBV3-2) and TRBJ1-6, with D perhaps matching TRBD1 (5 bases). Trimming took off 0 bases at V and 7 bases at J, with 13 bases between the two ends. Germline V gene sequence: CDR1 LGHDT, CDR2 YNNKEL (reference sequence). The CDR3 length is 16 residues. The CDR3 DNA follows: TGTGCCAGCAGCCAAGATCCGTCAGGGCCAAATTCACCCCTCCACTTT. This sequence encodes CASSQDPSGPNSPLHF.

This sequence joins TRBV11-3 and TRBJ2-7; tentative D call: TRBD2 (5 bases). Germline lookup yields CDR1 SGHNT and CDR2 YENEEA. CDR3 length equals 13 residues. Between the trimmed V and J ends, which lost 5 bases and 6 bases, there was a span of 14 bases. CDR3 sequence (DNA): TGTGCCAGCAGCACCGCCCGGGGATCCGAGCAGTACTTC. It specifies CASSTARGSEQYF. Together with reference TRBV11-3 and TRBJ2-7, the CDR3 gives the full variable domain: EAGVVQSPRYKIIEKKQPVAFWCNPISGHNTLYWYLQNLGQGPELLIRYENEEAVDDSQLPKDRFSAERLKGVDSTLKIQPAELGDSAVYLCASSTARGSEQYFGPGTRLTVT.

The chain couples TRBV6-2 or TRBV6-3 to TRBJ2-5; no firm D call. The CDR3 extends over 15 amino acids. Germline loops: CDR1 MNHEY, CDR2 SVGEGT. Trimming took off 4 bases at V and 1 base at J, with 13 bases between the two ends. DNA of the CDR3: TGTGCCAGCAGTTTTGCAGGAACCTTCCAAGAGACCCAGTACTTC. This encodes CASSFAGTFQETQYF.

V usage is TRBV3-1 (or the pseudogene TRBV3-2) and J usage is TRBJ2-6; D is unresolved. The length of the CDR3 is 16 residues. V lost 3 bases and J 1 base, leaving 10 bases between the germline ends. From germline, CDR1 is LGHDT and CDR2 YNNKEL (reference sequence). CDR3 protein: CASSHVRSSGANVLTF. CDR3 DNA: TGTGCCAGCAGCCATGTCAGATCTTCTGGGGCCAACGTCCTGACTTTC.

This sequence joins TRBV5-1 and TRBJ2-5; D is unclear. Germline lookup yields CDR1 SGHRS and CDR2 YFSETQ. The V end lost 0 bases, the J end lost 1 base, and 10 bases lay between the germline ends. The CDR3 length is 15 residues. CDR3 nucleotide sequence: TGCGCCAGCAGCTTGGAATTAACAGTCCAAGAGACCCAGTACTTC. Its translation: CASSLELTVQETQYF.

The rearrangement uses TRBV5-6 and TRBJ1-1; 7 bases are shared with TRBD1. This CDR3 comprises 14 residues. The ends lost 5 bases at V and 7 bases at J; junction bases unmatched: 11. The V gene's germline CDR1 is SGHDT and CDR2 YYEEEE. The chain's CDR3 is CASRSWTGYLEAFF. CDR3 DNA sequence: TGTGCCAGCAGGTCTTGGACAGGATACCTTGAAGCTTTCTTT.

In its sample, this clone was seen a few times. The gene calls are TRBV4-2 and TRBJ1-5; 7 bases map to TRBD1. Germline V gene lookup returns CDR1 LGHNA and CDR2 YNFKEQ. This CDR3 is 15 amino acids long. Trimming cost V 1 base and J 6 bases; bases outside gene matches: 6. As DNA, the CDR3 is TGTGCCAGCAGCCAAGGGTCAGGGGACAGTCAGCCCCAGCATTTT. Its translation: CASSQGSGDSQPQHF.

This clone has more than one count but fewer than ten. The chain recombines TRBV7-2 with TRBJ2-5, with 8 bases lining up with TRBD2. The CDR3 is made up of 16 amino acids. Trimming took 2 bases from V and 1 from J; bases not matched to a gene: 6. Germline loops: CDR1 SGHTA, CDR2 FQGNSA. CDR3 residues: CASSLQRGGFQETQYF. Here the CDR3 DNA reads TGTGCCAGCAGCTTACAACGCGGGGGGTTCCAAGAGACCCAGTACTTC.

In this sample, this clone turned up a few times. The chain links TRBV4-2 to TRBJ1-6, with TRBD1 identical over 11 bases. J gave up 12 bases and V 0 bases, and 10 bases lay outside the gene matches. This CDR3 is 17 amino acids long. Looked up from germline, CDR1 is LGHNA and CDR2 is YNFKEQ. In DNA, the CDR3 is TGTGCCAGCAGCCAAGATGTGAGGTCGGGGACAGGGGGACCCCTCCACTTT. This encodes CASSQDVRSGTGGPLHF.

The chain recombines TRBV7-9 with TRBJ2-7, with 7 positions matching TRBD2. Germline V gene sequence: CDR1 SEHNR, CDR2 FQNEAQ (reference sequence). The CDR3 is 15 amino acids. The J segment lost 3 bases and the V segment lost 1 base, leaving 6 bases of the junction unmatched. The CDR3 reads CASSLVRGRFYEQYF. In nucleotides, the CDR3 is TGTGCCAGCAGCTTAGTGCGGGGGAGGTTCTACGAGCAGTACTTC.

V and J are TRBV27 and TRBJ2-2; the match to TRBD1 covers 8 bases. The CDR3 has 14 amino acids. The germline V gene has CDR1 MNHEY and CDR2 SMNVEV (reference sequence). J was trimmed by 4 bases and V by 5 bases; bases with no gene match: 3. The CDR3 reads CASSRTGGTGELFF. The DNA of the CDR3 is TGTGCCAGCAGTAGAACAGGGGGCACCGGGGAGCTGTTTTTT.

This chain connects TRBV9 to TRBJ2-1; a weak D match, TRBD2 (7 bases). V lost 3 bases and J lost 4, with 17 bases in between. Germline V CDR1 and CDR2: SGDLS, YYNGEE. This CDR3 contains 16 residues. The CDR3 spells CASSGLKGGGYNEQFF. In DNA, the CDR3 is TGTGCCAGCAGCGGCCTTAAGGGAGGGGGGTACAATGAGCAGTTCTTC.

The chain couples TRBV9 to TRBJ2-5; TRBD1 might be the D (5 bases). The ends were cut back, 4 bases at V and 5 bases at J, with 15 bases in the middle. Germline CDR1 SGDLS, CDR2 YYNGEE. The CDR3 is made up of 14 amino acids. As DNA, the CDR3 is TGTGCCAGCAGCCCCAGGGCAGATGGGGAGACCCAGTACTTC. As protein: CASSPRADGETQYF.

The chain links TRBV6-5 to TRBJ2-3; D ambiguous. This CDR3 is 15 amino acids long. Germline V gene sequence: CDR1 MNHEY, CDR2 SVGAGI. V shed 0 bases and J shed 0 bases, with 7 bases lying between them. The CDR3: CASSYSKRSTDTQYF. CDR3 DNA sequence: TGTGCCAGCAGTTACTCGAAGCGCAGCACAGATACGCAGTATTTT.

This clone was picked up many times. The chain recombines TRBV3-1 (or the pseudogene TRBV3-2) with TRBJ2-1; 8 nucleotides line up with TRBD2. Germline-derived CDR1 and CDR2 are LGHDT and YNNKEL (reference sequence). CDR3 length: 14 residues. V was clipped by 3 bases and J by 5 bases; unmatched bases: 3. The CDR3 coding sequence is TGTGCCAGCAGCCAGCTACTAGCGGACAATGAGCAGTTCTTC. It is translated as CASSQLLADNEQFF.

The rearrangement uses TRBV9 and TRBJ2-5; 8 nucleotides agree with TRBD2. J lost 7 bases, V lost 0 bases, and 14 bases had no gene match. This CDR3 is 17 amino acids long. CDR1 and CDR2 (germline): SGDLS, YYNGEE. The CDR3 protein is CASSVGGSSGVVGTQYF. As DNA, the CDR3 is TGTGCCAGCAGCGTAGGGGGGAGTAGCGGGGTCGTAGGGACCCAGTACTTC.

This sequence joins TRBV27 and TRBJ2-4; 7 bases are shared with TRBD1. CDR3 length: 14 amino acids. Looked up from germline, CDR1 is MNHEY and CDR2 is SMNVEV (reference sequence). The V gene end was trimmed by 2 bases and the J gene end by 10 bases; junction bases not matched to a gene: 8. DNA of the CDR3: TGTGCCAGCAGTTTAAAGTGGGACAGAGGAATTCAGTACTTC. This encodes CASSLKWDRGIQYF.

V gene TRBV6-5 combines with J gene TRBJ1-3; the D gene is possibly TRBD1 (5 bases). The CDR3 runs 14 residues. Germline CDR1 reads MNHEY; CDR2 reads SVGAGI. Trimming took off 5 bases at V and 0 bases at J, with 8 bases between the two ends. The CDR3 region has the DNA TGTGCCAGCAGTAGGGGCTACTCTGGAAACACCATATATTTT. Encoded protein: CASSRGYSGNTIYF.

The chain combines TRBV7-6 with TRBJ1-4; D uncertain. Germline V lookup: CDR1 SGHVS, CDR2 FNYEAQ. This CDR3 spans 15 amino acids. V was pared by 5 bases and J by 3 bases, with 13 bases between. CDR3 coding DNA: TGTGCCAGCAGCCCATATGTCGAGTCTAATGAAAAACTGTTTTTT. Translated: CASSPYVESNEKLFF.

This chain links TRBV18 with TRBJ2-6; 11 nucleotides line up with TRBD2. J was trimmed by 1 base and V by 1 base; bases with no gene match: 15. The germline V gene encodes CDR1 KGHSH and CDR2 LQKENI. CDR3 length equals 22 residues. The CDR3 nucleotides read TGTGCCAGCTCACCACTGGGGATGGAGACTAGCGGGATGGGATCTGGGGCCAACGTCCTGACTTTC. This encodes CASSPLGMETSGMGSGANVLTF.

The J gene is TRBJ2-3, the V gene TRBV7-2, with 7 bases matching TRBD2. The CDR3 sequence is 16 residues long. Losses at the gene ends were 2 bases for V and 2 bases for J; bases not matched to a gene: 7. Per germline, CDR1 SGHTA and CDR2 FQGNSA. CDR3 bases: TGTGCCAGCAGCTTATTGGCGGGGGTAACCACAGATACGCAGTATTTT. Its translation: CASSLLAGVTTDTQYF.

The chain carries TRBV3-1 (or the pseudogene TRBV3-2) and TRBJ2-1; TRBD2 is a possible D gene (6 bases). The CDR3 sequence is 14 residues long. Germline V CDR1 and CDR2: LGHDT, YNNKEL (reference sequence). Trimming took 2 bases from V and 13 from J, leaving 18 bases between them. CDR3 in DNA: TGTGCCAGCAGCCAAAGGGGAAGTGGGGGGTCACAGTTCTTC. This encodes CASSQRGSGGSQFF.